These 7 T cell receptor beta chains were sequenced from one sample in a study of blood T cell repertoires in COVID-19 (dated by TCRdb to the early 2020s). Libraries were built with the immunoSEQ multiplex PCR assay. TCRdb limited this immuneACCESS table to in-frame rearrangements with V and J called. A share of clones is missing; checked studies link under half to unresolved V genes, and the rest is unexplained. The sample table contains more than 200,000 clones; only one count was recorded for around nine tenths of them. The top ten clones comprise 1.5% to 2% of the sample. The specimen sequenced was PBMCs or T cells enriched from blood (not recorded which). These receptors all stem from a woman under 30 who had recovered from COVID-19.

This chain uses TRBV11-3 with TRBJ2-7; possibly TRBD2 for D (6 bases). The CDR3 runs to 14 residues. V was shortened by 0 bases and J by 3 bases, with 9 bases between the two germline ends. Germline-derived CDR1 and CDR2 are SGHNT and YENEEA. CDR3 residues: CASSLEASVYEQYF. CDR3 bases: TGTGCCAGCAGCTTAGAGGCTAGCGTCTACGAGCAGTACTTC.

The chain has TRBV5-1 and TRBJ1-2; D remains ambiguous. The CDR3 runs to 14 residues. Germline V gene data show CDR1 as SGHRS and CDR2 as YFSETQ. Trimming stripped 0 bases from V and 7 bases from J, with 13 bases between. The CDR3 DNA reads TGCGCCAGCAGCTTGGATCGCGGGAGTCGTGGCTACACCTTC. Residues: CASSLDRGSRGYTF.

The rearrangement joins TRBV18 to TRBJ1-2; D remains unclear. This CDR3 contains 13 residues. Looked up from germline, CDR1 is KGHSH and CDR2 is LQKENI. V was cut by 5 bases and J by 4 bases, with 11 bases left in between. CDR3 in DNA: TGTGCCAGCTCAGATCGTCTATTCTATGGCTACACCTTC. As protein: CASSDRLFYGYTF.

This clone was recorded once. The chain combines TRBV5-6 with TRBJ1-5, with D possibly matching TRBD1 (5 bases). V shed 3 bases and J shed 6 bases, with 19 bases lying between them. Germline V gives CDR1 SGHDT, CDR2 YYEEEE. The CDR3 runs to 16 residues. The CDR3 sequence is CASSWGGDRGPQPQHF. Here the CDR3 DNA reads TGTGCCAGCAGCTGGGGGGGAGACAGAGGCCCTCAGCCCCAGCATTTT.

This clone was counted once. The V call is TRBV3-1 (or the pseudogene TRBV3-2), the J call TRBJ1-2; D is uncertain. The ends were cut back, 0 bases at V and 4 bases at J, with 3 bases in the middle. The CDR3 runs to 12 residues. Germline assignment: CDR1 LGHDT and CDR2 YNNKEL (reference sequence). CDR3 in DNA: TGTGCCAGCAGCCAAGATATCTATGGCTACACCTTC. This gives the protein CASSQDIYGYTF.

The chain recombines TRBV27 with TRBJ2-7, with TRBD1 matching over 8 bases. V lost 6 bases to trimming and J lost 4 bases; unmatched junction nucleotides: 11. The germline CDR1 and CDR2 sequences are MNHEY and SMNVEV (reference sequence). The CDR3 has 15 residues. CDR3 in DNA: TGTGCCAGCAGCCATGGGACAGGCCACGGTTACGAGCAGTACTTC. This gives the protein CASSHGTGHGYEQYF.

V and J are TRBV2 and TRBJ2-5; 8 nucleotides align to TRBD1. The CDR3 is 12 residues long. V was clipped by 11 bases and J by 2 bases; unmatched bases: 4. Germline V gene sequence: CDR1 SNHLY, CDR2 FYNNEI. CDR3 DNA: TGTGCCGGGGGGACAGGACAAGAGACCCAGTACTTC. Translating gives CAGGTGQETQYF.